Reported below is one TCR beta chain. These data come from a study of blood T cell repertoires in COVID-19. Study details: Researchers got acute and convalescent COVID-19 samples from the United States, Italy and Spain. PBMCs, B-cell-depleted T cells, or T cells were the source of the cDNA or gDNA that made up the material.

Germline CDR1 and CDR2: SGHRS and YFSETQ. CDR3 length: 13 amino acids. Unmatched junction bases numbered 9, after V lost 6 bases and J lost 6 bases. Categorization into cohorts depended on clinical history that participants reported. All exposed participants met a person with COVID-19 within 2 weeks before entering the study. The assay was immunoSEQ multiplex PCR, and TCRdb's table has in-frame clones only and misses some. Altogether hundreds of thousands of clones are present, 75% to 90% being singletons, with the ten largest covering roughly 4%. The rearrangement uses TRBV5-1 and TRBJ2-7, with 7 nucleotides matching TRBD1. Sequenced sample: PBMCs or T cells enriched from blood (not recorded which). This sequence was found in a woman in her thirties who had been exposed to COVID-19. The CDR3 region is CASNEGASGEQYF. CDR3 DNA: TGCGCCAGCAATGAGGGGGCATCTGGCGAGCAGTACTTC.